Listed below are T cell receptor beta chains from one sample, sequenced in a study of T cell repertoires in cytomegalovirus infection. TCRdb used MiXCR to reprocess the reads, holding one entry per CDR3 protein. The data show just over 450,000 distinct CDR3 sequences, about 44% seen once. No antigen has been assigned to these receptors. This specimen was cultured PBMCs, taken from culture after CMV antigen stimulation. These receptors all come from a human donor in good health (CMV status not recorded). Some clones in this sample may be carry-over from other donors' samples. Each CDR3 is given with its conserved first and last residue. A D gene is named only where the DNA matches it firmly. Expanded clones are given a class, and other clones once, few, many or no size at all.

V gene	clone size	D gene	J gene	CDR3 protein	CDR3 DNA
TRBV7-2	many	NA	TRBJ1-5	CASSEHSNQPQHF	TGTGCCAGCAGCGAACATAGCAATCAGCCCCAGCATTTT
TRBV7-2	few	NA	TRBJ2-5	CASSPPPAQETQYF	TGTGCCAGCAGCCCCCCACCGGCACAAGAGACCCAGTACTTC
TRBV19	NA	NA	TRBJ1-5	CASTDEPWGNQPQHF	TGTGCCAGCACCGACGAGCCTTGGGGCAATCAGCCCCAGCATTTT
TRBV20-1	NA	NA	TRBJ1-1	CSADLGGTEAFF	TGCAGTGCTGACCTGGGGGGGACTGAAGCTTTCTTT
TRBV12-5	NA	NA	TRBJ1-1	CASAFPNGAFF	TGTGCTAGTGCCTTCCCGAATGGAGCTTTCTTT
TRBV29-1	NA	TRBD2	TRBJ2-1	CSVSSGKRGWNEQFF	TGCAGCGTTTCTTCCGGCAAGCGGGGGTGGAATGAGCAGTTCTTC
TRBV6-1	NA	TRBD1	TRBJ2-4	CASNLAGTVRGGVAGNIQYF	TGTGCCAGCAACCTGGCTGGGACAGTCCGAGGGGGAGTGGCGGGAAACATTCAGTACTTC
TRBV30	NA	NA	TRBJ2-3	CAWSVGGSRADTQYF	TGTGCCTGGAGTGTTGGCGGTAGCAGGGCAGATACGCAGTATTTT
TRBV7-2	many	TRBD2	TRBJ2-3	CASSLNEVAGEATDTQYF	TGTGCCAGCAGCTTAAACGAGGTAGCGGGTGAAGCCACAGATACGCAGTATTTT
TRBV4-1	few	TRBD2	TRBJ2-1	CASSHLGLARYNEQFF	TGCGCCAGCAGCCACCTAGGACTAGCCCGGTACAATGAGCAGTTCTTC
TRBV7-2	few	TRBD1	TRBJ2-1	CASSLFQTGTGGVDEQFF	TGTGCCAGCAGCTTATTCCAAACCGGGACAGGGGGAGTGGATGAGCAGTTCTTC
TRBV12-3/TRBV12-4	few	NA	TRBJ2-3	CATTGRSTDTQYF	TGTGCCACTACGGGGAGAAGCACAGATACGCAGTATTTT
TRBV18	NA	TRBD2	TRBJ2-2	CASSPSSGVTGELFF	TGTGCCAGCTCACCGTCTAGCGGGGTCACCGGGGAGCTGTTTTTT
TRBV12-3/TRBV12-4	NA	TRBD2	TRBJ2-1	CASTQTSGGFQFF	TGTGCCAGCACCCAGACTAGCGGGGGATTTCAGTTCTTC
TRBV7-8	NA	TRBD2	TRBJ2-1	CASSSSGRASNEQFF	TGTGCCAGCAGCTCTAGCGGGAGGGCCTCCAATGAGCAGTTCTTC
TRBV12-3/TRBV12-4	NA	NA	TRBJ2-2	CASSSDTVELFF	TGTGCCAGCAGCTCCGACACCGTGGAGCTGTTTTTT
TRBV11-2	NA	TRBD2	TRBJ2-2	CASSLSSGPTGELFF	TGTGCCAGCAGCCTATCTAGCGGGCCCACCGGGGAGCTGTTTTTT
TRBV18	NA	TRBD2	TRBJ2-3	CASSPGLAGVLDTQYF	TGTGCCAGCTCACCGGGACTAGCGGGAGTCTTGGATACGCAGTATTTT
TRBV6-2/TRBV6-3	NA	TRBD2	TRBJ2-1	CASSYSRREGYNEQFF	TGTGCCAGCAGTTACTCGCGGCGGGAGGGCTACAATGAGCAGTTCTTC
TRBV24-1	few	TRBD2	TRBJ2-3	CATSDSGLASTDTQYF	TGTGCCACCAGTGACTCGGGACTAGCCAGCACAGATACGCAGTATTTT
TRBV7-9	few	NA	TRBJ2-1	CASSQRRDRNEQFF	TGTGCCAGCAGCCAAAGGCGGGATAGGAATGAGCAGTTCTTC
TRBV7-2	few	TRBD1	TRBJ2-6	CASASQGAFSGANVLTF	TGTGCCAGCGCATCACAGGGGGCGTTCTCTGGGGCCAACGTCCTGACTTTC
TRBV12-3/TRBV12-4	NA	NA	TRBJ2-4	CASSPAKNIQYF	TGTGCCAGCAGCCCTGCCAAAAACATTCAGTACTTC
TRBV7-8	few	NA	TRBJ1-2	CASTLLRTQGINYGYTF	TGTGCCAGCACTCTTTTGAGGACACAAGGGATTAACTATGGCTACACCTTC
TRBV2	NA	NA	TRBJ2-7	CASSDWGTYEQYF	TGTGCCAGCAGTGACTGGGGTACCTACGAGCAGTACTTC
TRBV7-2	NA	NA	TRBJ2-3	CASSRLEGGDTDTQYF	TGTGCCAGCAGCCGATTAGAGGGGGGGGACACAGATACGCAGTATTTT
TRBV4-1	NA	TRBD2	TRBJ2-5	CASSWTSGYQETQYF	TGCGCCAGCAGCTGGACTAGCGGATACCAAGAGACCCAGTACTTC
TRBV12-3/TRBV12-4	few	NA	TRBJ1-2	CASSLVSGWEYYGYTF	TGTGCCAGCAGTTTGGTCTCCGGGTGGGAGTACTATGGCTACACCTTC
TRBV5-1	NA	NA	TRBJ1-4	CASSSVSAREKLFF	TGCGCCAGCTCCTCTGTCTCCGCGAGGGAAAAACTGTTTTTT
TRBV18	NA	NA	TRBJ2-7	CASSPVSIGQYF	TGTGCCAGCTCACCAGTAAGCATAGGGCAGTACTTC
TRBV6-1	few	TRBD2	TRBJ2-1	CASSRPPSGAYNEQFF	TGTGCCAGCAGTCGACCCCCTAGCGGCGCGTACAATGAGCAGTTCTTC
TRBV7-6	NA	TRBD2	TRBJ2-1	CASSRGLPNEQFF	TGTGCCAGCAGCCGGGGACTACCCAATGAGCAGTTCTTC
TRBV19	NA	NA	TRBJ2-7	CASSIQGTHEQYF	TGTGCCAGTAGTATACAGGGAACCCACGAGCAGTACTTC
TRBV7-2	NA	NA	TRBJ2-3	CASSLSFVYVDTQYF	TGTGCCAGCAGCCTCAGCTTCGTGTACGTAGATACGCAGTATTTT
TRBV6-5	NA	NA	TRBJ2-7	CASSYGGHPYEQYF	TGTGCCAGCAGTTACGGCGGACACCCCTACGAGCAGTACTTC
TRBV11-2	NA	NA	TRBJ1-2	CASSLGPRATGYTF	TGTGCCAGCAGCTTGGGGCCCAGGGCGACGGGCTACACCTTC
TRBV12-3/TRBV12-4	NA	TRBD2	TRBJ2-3	CASSLGVAGGLADTQYF	TGTGCCAGCAGTTTAGGGGTAGCGGGGGGTTTGGCAGATACGCAGTATTTT
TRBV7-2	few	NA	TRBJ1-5	CASSSREGGPGQPQHF	TGTGCCAGCAGCTCGCGCGAGGGGGGACCCGGTCAGCCCCAGCATTTT
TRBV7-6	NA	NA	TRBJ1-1	CASSFAGPTEAFF	TGTGCCAGCAGCTTCGCAGGGCCCACTGAAGCTTTCTTT
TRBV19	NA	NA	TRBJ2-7	CASTPGRGYEQYF	TGTGCCAGTACCCCGGGCCGGGGCTACGAGCAGTACTTC
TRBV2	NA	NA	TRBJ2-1	CASARENYNEQFF	TGTGCCAGCGCTCGGGAGAACTACAATGAGCAGTTCTTC
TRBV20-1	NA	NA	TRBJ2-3	CSAPPGTNLDTQYF	TGCAGTGCTCCCCCCGGGACCAATCTCGATACGCAGTATTTT